These 14 T cell receptor beta chains share one sample of origin, sequenced in a study of shared clonotypes between healthy human individuals. Data came from immunoSEQ multiplex PCR; TCRdb stores just in-frame clones and leaves some out. The top ten clones hold roughly 0.05% of a sample with roughly 650,000 clones, around 97% of them seen once. Sequences were obtained from naive CD4+ T cells sorted from blood. Sample subset: CD45RA+ positively selected. The source is a woman in her twenties or thirties in good health.

This sequence joins TRBV18 and TRBJ2-6, with D tentatively TRBD1 (5 bases). The CDR3 consists of 15 residues. V lost 4 bases to trimming and J lost 0 bases, with 7 bases between them. Looked up from germline, CDR1 is KGHSH and CDR2 is LQKENI. CDR3 sequence reads: CASSRQYSGANVLTF. The CDR3 nucleotides read TGTGCCAGCTCACGACAGTACTCTGGGGCCAACGTCCTGACTTTC.

V and J are TRBV19 and TRBJ2-4, with a weak D call TRBD2 (5 bases). V lost 0 bases, J lost 16 bases, and 19 bases lay in between. Germline CDR1 is LNHDA and CDR2 is SQIVND (reference sequence). The CDR3 loop spans 14 amino acids. This CDR3 is CASSIDLVTRVPYF. The DNA for the CDR3 is TGTGCCAGTAGTATAGATCTCGTTACTAGAGTTCCATACTTC.

The gene calls are TRBV29-1 and TRBJ2-1; D is uncertain. Trimming pared 3 bases from V and 5 bases from J, leaving 8 bases between. Looked up from germline, CDR1 is SQVTM and CDR2 is ANQGSEA. CDR3 length: 12 amino acids. Here the CDR3 reads CSVEFLNNEQFF. CDR3 nucleotide sequence: TGCAGCGTTGAGTTCCTTAACAATGAGCAGTTCTTC.

The chain joins TRBV7-8 to TRBJ2-5; TRBD2 aligns across 7 bases. V lost 6 bases and J lost 4; bases outside the gene matches: 11. Germline V gene lookup returns CDR1 SGHVS and CDR2 FQNEAQ. The CDR3 has 15 residues. The CDR3 DNA reads TGTGCCAGCAGTTCTAGCGGCGTACAAGGAGAGACCCAGTACTTC. Protein: CASSSSGVQGETQYF.

The V call is TRBV9, the J call TRBJ2-2; D unclear. V was pared by 3 bases and J by 7 bases, with 10 bases between. The CDR3 extends over 13 amino acids. The germline V gene encodes CDR1 SGDLS and CDR2 YYNGEE. For the CDR3, the DNA is TGTGCCAGCAGCGCTGAAGTCGGCGGGGAGCTGTTTTTT. The encoded protein is CASSAEVGGELFF. The entire variable domain, with the rest obtained from reference TRBV9 and TRBJ2-2, is as follows: DSGVTQTPKHLITATGQRVTLRCSPRSGDLSVYWYQQSLDQGLQFLIQYYNGEERAKGNILERFSAQQFPDLHSELNLSSLELGDSALYFCASSAEVGGELFFGEGSRLTVL.

This rearrangement joins TRBV27 to TRBJ2-7; D not certain. The CDR3 sequence is 15 residues long. Germline V CDR1 and CDR2: MNHEY, SMNVEV (reference sequence). Trimming pared 8 bases from V and 2 bases from J, leaving 19 bases between. CDR3 DNA sequence: TGTGCCAGCTCGGCCCGGGCCCCCTCCCCCTACGAGCAGTACTTC. Translation: CASSARAPSPYEQYF.

The chain is built from TRBV4-1 and TRBJ2-1; 8 positions agree with TRBD1. The CDR3 consists of 18 residues. Germline assignment: CDR1 MGHRA and CDR2 YSYEKL. Unmatched junction bases numbered 12, after V lost 0 bases and J lost 5 bases. The CDR3 nucleotides read TGCGCCAGCAGCCAAGACCCCTCGACAGGGGTAATTAACAATGAGCAGTTCTTC. As protein: CASSQDPSTGVINNEQFF.

Points on this clone: The sample carries other DNA sequences with the same CDR3. The rearrangement links TRBV6-1 to TRBJ2-7; 7 bases line up with TRBD1. The CDR3 loop spans 13 amino acids. V shed 5 bases, J shed 3 bases, and the junction held 4 bases outside the gene matches. Germline V gives CDR1 MNHNS, CDR2 SASEGT. The chain's CDR3 is CASSSGQDYEQYF. The CDR3 nucleotides are TGTGCCAGCAGTTCAGGACAGGACTACGAGCAGTACTTC.

Remarks on this clone: Other nucleotide sequences in the sample specify the same CDR3. The chain employs TRBV7-9 and TRBJ1-1; no definite D call. CDR1 SEHNR and CDR2 FQNEAQ come from the germline V gene (reference sequence). V lost 2 bases, J lost 1 base, and 5 bases lay in between. The CDR3 sequence is 13 residues long. As DNA, the CDR3 is TGTGCCAGCAGCTTATTGGGGAACACTGAAGCTTTCTTT. Translated, it gives CASSLLGNTEAFF.

The chain joins TRBV29-1 to TRBJ2-1; D ambiguous. This CDR3 spans 18 amino acids. CDR1 is SQVTM, CDR2 ANQGSEA, per germline. Trimming took 6 bases from V and 0 from J, leaving 24 bases between them. CDR3 nucleotide sequence: TGCAGCGTCTCTCCTGCGCTTAAGCCTTCGAGCTCCTACAATGAGCAGTTCTTC. Translated, it gives CSVSPALKPSSSYNEQFF.

This chain joins TRBV6-1 and TRBJ2-1, with 9 bases identical to TRBD1. From germline, CDR1 is MNHNS and CDR2 SASEGT. V dropped 4 bases and J dropped 6; count of bases not matched to a gene: 7. This CDR3 has 15 amino acids. CDR3 coding DNA: TGTGCCAGCAGTGCCAGGACAGGGGAATCCAATGAGCAGTTCTTC. The encoded protein is CASSARTGESNEQFF.

V and J are TRBV29-1 and TRBJ1-1; 7 bases match TRBD1. Germline V gene lookup returns CDR1 SQVTM and CDR2 ANQGSEA. The CDR3 is 14 amino acids. The V gene end was trimmed by 7 bases and the J gene end by 0 bases; junction bases not matched to a gene: 8. The CDR3 nucleotides are TGCAGCGCCTCACAGGGGCCTCTGAACACTGAAGCTTTCTTT. Protein: CSASQGPLNTEAFF. The whole variable domain, filled in from reference TRBV29-1 and TRBJ1-1, reads SAVISQKPSRDICQRGTSLTIQCQVDSQVTMMFWYRQQPGQSLTLIATANQGSEATYESGFVIDKFPISRPNLTFSTLTVSNMSPEDSSIYLCSASQGPLNTEAFFGQGTRLTVV.

The V and J genes are TRBV19 and TRBJ2-3; perhaps TRBD1 as D (6 bases). Trimming pared 1 base from V and 4 bases from J, leaving 9 bases between. Germline assignment: CDR1 LNHDA and CDR2 SQIVND (reference sequence). The CDR3 loop spans 14 amino acids. This CDR3 is CASSIGRTADTQYF. Here the CDR3 DNA reads TGTGCCAGTAGTATAGGCCGGACAGCAGATACGCAGTATTTT.

This clone was recorded once. The chain couples TRBV27 to TRBJ2-7, with no clear D. Germline CDR1 reads MNHEY; CDR2 reads SMNVEV (reference sequence). This CDR3 is built from 14 residues. V lost 2 bases, J lost 3 bases, and 11 bases lay in between. This CDR3 reads CASSLLGQNYEQYF. CDR3 sequence (DNA): TGTGCCAGCAGTTTACTTGGGCAAAACTACGAGCAGTACTTC.